This TCR beta chain was recovered during a study of blood T cell repertoires in COVID-19. Clones were sequenced by immunoSEQ multiplex PCR, and TCRdb holds only the in-frame ones, with some missing. This table holds around 130,000 clones, around 81% found once. What was sequenced was peripheral blood. This sequence originates from a human donor in a cohort sampled during active COVID-19.

The CDR3 is CASSGERGIYNEQFF. CDR3 bases: TGTGCCAGCAGCGGAGAGCGGGGGATCTACAATGAGCAGTTCTTC. The rearrangement links TRBV5-6 to TRBJ2-1; 8 bases line up with TRBD2. The length of the CDR3 is 15 residues. V lost 4 bases, J lost 3 bases, and 6 bases stayed unmatched. Germline CDR1 is SGHDT and CDR2 is YYEEEE.